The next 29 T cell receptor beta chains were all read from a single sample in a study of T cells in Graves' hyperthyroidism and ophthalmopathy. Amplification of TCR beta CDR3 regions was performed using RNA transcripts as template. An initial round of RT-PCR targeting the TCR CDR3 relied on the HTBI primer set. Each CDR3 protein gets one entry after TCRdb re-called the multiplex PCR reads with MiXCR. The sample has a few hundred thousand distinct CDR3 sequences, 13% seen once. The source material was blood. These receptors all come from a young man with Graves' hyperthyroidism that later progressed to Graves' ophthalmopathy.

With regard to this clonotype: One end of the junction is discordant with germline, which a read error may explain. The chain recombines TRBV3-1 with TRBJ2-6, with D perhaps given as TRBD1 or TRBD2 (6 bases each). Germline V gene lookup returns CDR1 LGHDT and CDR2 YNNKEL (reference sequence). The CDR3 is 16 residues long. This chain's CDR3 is CASSQEGGSGANVLTF. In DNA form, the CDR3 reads TGCGCCAGCAGCCAAGAGGGGGGCTCTGGGGCCAACGTCCTGACTTTC.

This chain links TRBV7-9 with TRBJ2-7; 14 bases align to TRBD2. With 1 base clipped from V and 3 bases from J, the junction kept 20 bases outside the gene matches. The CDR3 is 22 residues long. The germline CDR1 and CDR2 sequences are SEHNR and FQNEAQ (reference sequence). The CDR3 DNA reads TGTGCCAGCAGCTTAGGGAGGGGGGGATTGCCGGGACTAGCGGGGGCCTACTACGAGCAGTACTTC. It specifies CASSLGRGGLPGLAGAYYEQYF.

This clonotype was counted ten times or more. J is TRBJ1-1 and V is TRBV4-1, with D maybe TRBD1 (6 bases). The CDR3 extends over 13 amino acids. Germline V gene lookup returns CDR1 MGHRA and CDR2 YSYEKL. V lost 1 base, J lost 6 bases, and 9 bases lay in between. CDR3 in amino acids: CASSQGGAPEAFF. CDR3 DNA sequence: TGCGCCAGCAGCCAAGGGGGGGCCCCTGAAGCTTTCTTT.

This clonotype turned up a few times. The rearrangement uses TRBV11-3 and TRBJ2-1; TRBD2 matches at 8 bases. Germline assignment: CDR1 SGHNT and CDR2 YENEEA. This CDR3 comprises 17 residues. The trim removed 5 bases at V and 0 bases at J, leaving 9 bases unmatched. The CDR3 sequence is CASSTNGGGYSYNEQFF. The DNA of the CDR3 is TGTGCCAGCAGCACAAATGGCGGGGGGTACTCCTACAATGAGCAGTTCTTC.

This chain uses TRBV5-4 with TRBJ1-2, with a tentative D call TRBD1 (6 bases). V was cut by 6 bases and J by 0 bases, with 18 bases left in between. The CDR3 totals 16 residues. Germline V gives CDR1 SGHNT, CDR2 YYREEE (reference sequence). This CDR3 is CASTPGGPFPNYGYTF. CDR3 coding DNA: TGTGCCAGCACCCCTGGGGGGCCCTTCCCTAACTATGGCTACACCTTC.

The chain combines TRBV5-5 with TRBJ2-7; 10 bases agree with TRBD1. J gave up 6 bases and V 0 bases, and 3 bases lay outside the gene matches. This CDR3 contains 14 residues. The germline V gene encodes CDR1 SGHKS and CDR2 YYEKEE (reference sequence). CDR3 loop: CASSLVGQGSEQYF. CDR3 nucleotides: TGTGCCAGCAGCTTGGTGGGACAGGGGAGCGAGCAGTACTTC.

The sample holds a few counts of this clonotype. This CDR3 is CASSFGQSGNTIYF. CDR3 bases: TGTGCCAGCAGCTTCGGGCAGTCTGGAAACACCATATATTTT. The chain recombines TRBV7-2 with TRBJ1-3, with D uncertain. CDR1 and CDR2 from the germline V gene are SGHTA and FQGNSA. The CDR3 loop spans 14 amino acids. The V and J ends lost 3 bases and 1 base respectively, with 7 bases between them.

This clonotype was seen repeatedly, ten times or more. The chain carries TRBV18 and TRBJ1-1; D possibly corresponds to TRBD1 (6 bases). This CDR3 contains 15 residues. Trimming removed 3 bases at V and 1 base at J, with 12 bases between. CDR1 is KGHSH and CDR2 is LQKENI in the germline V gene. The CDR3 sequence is CASSPAADRNTEAFF. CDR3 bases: TGTGCCAGCTCACCTGCGGCGGACAGGAACACTGAAGCTTTCTTT.

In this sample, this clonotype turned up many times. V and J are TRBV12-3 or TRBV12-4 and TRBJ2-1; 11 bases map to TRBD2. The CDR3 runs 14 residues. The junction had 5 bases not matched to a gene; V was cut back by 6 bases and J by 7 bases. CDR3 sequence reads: CASSRSGGGNEQFF. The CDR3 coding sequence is TGTGCCAGCAGCCGTAGCGGGGGGGGAAATGAGCAGTTCTTC.

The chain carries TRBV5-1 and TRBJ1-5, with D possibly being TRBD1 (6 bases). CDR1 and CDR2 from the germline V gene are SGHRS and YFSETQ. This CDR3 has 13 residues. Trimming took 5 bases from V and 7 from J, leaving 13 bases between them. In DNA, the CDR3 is TGCGCCAGCAGGTTGCGGGGGCACCAGCCCCAGCATTTT. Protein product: CASRLRGHQPQHF.

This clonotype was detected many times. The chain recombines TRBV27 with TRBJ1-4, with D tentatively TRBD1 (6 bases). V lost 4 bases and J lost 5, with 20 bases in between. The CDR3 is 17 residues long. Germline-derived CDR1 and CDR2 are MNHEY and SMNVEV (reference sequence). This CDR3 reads CASSSFGIVGGNEKLFF. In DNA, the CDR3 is TGTGCCAGCAGTTCATTCGGGATCGTAGGGGGGAATGAAAAACTGTTTTTT.

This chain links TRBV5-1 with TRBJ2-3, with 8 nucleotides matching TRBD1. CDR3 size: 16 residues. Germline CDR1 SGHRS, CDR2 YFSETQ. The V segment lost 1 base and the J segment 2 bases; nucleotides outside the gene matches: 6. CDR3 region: CASSLRTGPNTDTQYF. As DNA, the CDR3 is TGCGCCAGCAGCTTGAGGACAGGGCCTAACACAGATACGCAGTATTTT.

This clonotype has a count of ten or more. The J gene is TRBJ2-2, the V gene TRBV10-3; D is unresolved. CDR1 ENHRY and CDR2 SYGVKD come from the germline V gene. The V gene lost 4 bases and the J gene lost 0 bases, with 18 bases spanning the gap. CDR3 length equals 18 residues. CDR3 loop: CAISGVRYQASNTGELFF. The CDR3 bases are TGTGCCATCAGTGGGGTGAGGTACCAAGCCTCGAACACCGGGGAGCTGTTTTTT.

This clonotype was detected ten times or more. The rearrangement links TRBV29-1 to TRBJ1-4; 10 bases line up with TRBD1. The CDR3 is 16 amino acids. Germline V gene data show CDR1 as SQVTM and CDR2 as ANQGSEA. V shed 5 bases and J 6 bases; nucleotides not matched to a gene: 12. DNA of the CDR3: TGCAGCGTTAGGGGAACGCCCGGGACAGGGGATGAAAAACTGTTTTTT. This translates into CSVRGTPGTGDEKLFF.

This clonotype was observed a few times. In DNA form, the CDR3 reads TGTGCCAGCTCACCAAGGACAGACCACAATGAGCAGTTCTTC. This codes for CASSPRTDHNEQFF. V is TRBV18 and J is TRBJ2-1, with D perhaps matching TRBD1 (6 bases). V was trimmed by 2 bases and J by 5 bases, leaving 10 bases between them. Germline lookup yields CDR1 KGHSH and CDR2 LQKENI. The CDR3 consists of 14 residues. Full variable domain (outside the CDR3, taken from reference TRBV18 and TRBJ2-1): NAGVMQNPRHLVRRRGQEARLRCSPMKGHSHVYWYRQLPEEGLKFMVYLQKENIIDESGMPKERFSAEFPKEGPSILRIQQVVRGDSAAYFCASSPRTDHNEQFFGPGTRLTVL.

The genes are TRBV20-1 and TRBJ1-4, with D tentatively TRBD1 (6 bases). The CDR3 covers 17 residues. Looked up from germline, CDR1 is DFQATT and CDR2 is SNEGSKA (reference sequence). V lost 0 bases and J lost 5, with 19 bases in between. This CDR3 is CSARDLGEAGVNEKLFF. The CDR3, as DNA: TGCAGTGCTAGAGATCTCGGGGAAGCAGGGGTAAATGAAAAACTGTTTTTT.

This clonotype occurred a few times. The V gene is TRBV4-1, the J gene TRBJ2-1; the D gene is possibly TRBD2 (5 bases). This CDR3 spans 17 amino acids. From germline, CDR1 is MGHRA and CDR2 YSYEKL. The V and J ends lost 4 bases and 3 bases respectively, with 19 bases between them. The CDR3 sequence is CASSPSEARTYYNEQFF. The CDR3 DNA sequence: TGCGCCAGCAGCCCATCGGAGGCTCGGACCTACTACAATGAGCAGTTCTTC.

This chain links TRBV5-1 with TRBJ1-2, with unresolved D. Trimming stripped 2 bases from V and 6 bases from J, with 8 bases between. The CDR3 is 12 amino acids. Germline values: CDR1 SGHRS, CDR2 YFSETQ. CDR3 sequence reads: CASSFWGNGYTF. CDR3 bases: TGCGCCAGCAGCTTCTGGGGAAATGGCTACACCTTC.

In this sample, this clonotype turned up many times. In DNA form, the CDR3 reads TGCAGTGCTTTCCGGGGGGCTGTTGACACTGAAGCTTTCTTT. The encoded protein is CSAFRGAVDTEAFF. The chain recombines TRBV20-1 with TRBJ1-1; tentatively, D is TRBD1 (6 bases). V was trimmed by 5 bases and J by 3 bases, leaving 16 bases between them. This CDR3 has 14 amino acids. Germline V gene lookup returns CDR1 DFQATT and CDR2 SNEGSKA (reference sequence).

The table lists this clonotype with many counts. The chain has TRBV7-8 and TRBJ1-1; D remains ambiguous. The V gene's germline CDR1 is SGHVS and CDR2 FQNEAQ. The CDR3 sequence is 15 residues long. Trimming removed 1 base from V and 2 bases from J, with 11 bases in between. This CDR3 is CASSLGSVRNTEAFF. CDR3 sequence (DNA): TGTGCCAGCAGCTTAGGATCGGTGAGAAACACTGAAGCTTTCTTT.

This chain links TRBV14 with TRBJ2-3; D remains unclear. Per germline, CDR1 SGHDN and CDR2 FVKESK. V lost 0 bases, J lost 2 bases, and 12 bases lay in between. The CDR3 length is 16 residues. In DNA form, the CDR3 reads TGTGCCAGCAGCCAAGATATACGCAGATACACAGATACGCAGTATTTT. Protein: CASSQDIRRYTDTQYF.

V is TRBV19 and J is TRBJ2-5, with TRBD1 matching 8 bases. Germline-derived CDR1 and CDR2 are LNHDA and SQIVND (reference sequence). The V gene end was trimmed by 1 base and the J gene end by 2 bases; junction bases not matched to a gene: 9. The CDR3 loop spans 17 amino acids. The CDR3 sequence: CASSIGTGPQLQETQYF. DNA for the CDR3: TGTGCCAGTAGTATAGGGACAGGGCCTCAACTGCAAGAGACCCAGTACTTC.

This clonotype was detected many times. This chain's CDR3 is CASSVYGQSGRVNQPQHF. The CDR3 region has the DNA TGTGCCAGCAGCGTATACGGACAGTCAGGTCGCGTGAATCAGCCCCAGCATTTT. This chain connects TRBV28 to TRBJ1-5, with a tentative D call TRBD1 (6 bases). Deletions cut 6 bases from V and 4 bases from J, with 25 bases between. The germline V gene has CDR1 MDHEN and CDR2 SYDVKM. This CDR3 contains 18 residues. Drawing the rest from reference TRBV28 and TRBJ1-5, the complete variable domain is DVKVTQSSRYLVKRTGEKVFLECVQDMDHENMFWYRQDPGLGLRLIYFSYDVKMKEKGDIPEGYSVSREKKERFSLILESASTNQTSMYLCASSVYGQSGRVNQPQHFGDGTRLSIL.

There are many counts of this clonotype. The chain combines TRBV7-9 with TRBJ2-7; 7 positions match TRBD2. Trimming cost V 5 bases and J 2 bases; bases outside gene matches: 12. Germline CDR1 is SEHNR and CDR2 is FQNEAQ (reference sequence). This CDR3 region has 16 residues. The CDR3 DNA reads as TGTGCCAGCAGCCCCCTTGAAGGGCGGGGGACCTACGAGCAGTACTTC. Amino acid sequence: CASSPLEGRGTYEQYF.

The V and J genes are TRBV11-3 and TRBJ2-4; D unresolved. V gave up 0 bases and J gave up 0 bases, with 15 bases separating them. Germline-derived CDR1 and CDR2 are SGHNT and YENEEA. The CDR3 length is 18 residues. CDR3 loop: CASSLDMGSSLAKNIQYF. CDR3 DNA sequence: TGTGCCAGCAGCTTAGACATGGGCAGTTCCTTAGCCAAAAACATTCAGTACTTC.

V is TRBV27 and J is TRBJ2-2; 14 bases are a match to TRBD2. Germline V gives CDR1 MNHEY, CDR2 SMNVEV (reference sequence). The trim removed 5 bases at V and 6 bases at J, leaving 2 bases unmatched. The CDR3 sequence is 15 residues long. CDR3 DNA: TGTGCCAGCAGTAGACTAGCGGGGGGGCCCGGGGAGCTGTTTTTT. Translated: CASSRLAGGPGELFF.

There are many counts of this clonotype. The chain's CDR3 is CASSLPGVEQFF. For the CDR3, the DNA is TGTGCCAGCAGTTTACCGGGCGTTGAGCAGTTCTTC. The chain carries TRBV27 and TRBJ2-1; D call uncertain. Germline V gene sequence: CDR1 MNHEY, CDR2 SMNVEV (reference sequence). This CDR3 is built from 12 residues. The germline V and J ends were trimmed by 2 bases and 9 bases, with 8 bases remaining between them.

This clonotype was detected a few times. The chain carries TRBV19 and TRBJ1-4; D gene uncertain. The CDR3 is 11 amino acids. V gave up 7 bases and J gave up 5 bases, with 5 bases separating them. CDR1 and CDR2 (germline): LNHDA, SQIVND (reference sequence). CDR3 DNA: TGTGCCAGTATGTTGAATGAAAAACTGTTTTTT. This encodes CASMLNEKLFF.

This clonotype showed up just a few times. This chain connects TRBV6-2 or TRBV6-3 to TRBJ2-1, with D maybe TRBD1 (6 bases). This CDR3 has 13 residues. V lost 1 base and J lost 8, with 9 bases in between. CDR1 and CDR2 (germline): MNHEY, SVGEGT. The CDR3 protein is CASSYYRVDEQFF. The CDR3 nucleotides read TGTGCCAGCAGTTACTACAGGGTGGATGAGCAGTTCTTC.